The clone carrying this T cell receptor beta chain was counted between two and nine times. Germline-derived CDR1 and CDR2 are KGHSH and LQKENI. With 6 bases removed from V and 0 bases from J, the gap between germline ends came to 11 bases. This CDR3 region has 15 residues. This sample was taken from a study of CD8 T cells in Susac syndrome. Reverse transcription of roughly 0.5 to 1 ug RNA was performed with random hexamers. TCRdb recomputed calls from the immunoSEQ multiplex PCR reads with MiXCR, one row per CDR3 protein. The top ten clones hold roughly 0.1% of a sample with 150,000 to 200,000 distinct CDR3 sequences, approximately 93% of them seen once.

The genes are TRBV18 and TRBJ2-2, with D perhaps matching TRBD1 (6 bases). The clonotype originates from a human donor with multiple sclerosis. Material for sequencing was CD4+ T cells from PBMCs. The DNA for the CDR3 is TGTGCCAGCTCCCTCGGGACAACGAACACCGGGGAGCTGTTTTTT. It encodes CASSLGTTNTGELFF.